The entry that follows covers one T cell receptor beta chain sequence. What it binds is not known. Within the ViraFEST assay, antigen-specific CD4+ T cells underwent expansion with viral peptide pools prior to sequencing. With more than nine days of culture completed, CD4+ T cells were isolated. A positive SARS-CoV-2 PCR test fell between March and December 2020. This sample is drawn from a study of vaccination effects on CD4 cells after COVID-19. Germline lookup yields CDR1 KGHSH and CDR2 LQKENI. Trimming removed 2 bases from V and 5 bases from J; junction bases left unmatched: 5. The CDR3 consists of 15 residues. The protocol was immunoSEQ multiplex PCR, while the TCRdb copy is restricted to in-frame clones and leaves out a portion. The sample lists around 40,000 clones, roughly four fifths occurring once. Overall study results and limits: Predominantly, the post-vaccine spike-reactive clones of convalescents comprised new vaccine-induced clones.

The V gene is TRBV18, the J gene TRBJ1-2, with TRBD1 identical over 10 bases. This specimen consisted of CD4+ T cells from PBMCs cultured with a peptide pool, obtained before COVID-19 vaccination. This receptor was taken from a human donor who had a prior SARS-CoV-2 infection. DNA of the CDR3: TGTGCCAGCTCACCAGGACAGGGGGGAACGTATGGCTACACCTTC. Translation: CASSPGQGGTYGYTF.